This TCR beta chain was captured by sequencing in a study of neurological immune-mediated disorders. Study-level results: Falling below healthy controls, multiple sclerosis showed the least TCR clonal expansion, while HTLV-1-associated myelopathy showed the most. Across subjects, expanded clones had no CDR3 amino acid sequences in common, pointing to private repertoires in all groups.

This clonotype was counted ten times or more. Antigen specificity is unknown. The CDR3 runs 13 residues. Trimming pared 6 bases from V and 7 bases from J, leaving 10 bases between. CDR1 is ENHRY, CDR2 SYGVKD, per germline. Time point described: longitudinal time-point 3. Synthesis of cDNA used 5'RACE (with 10-nucleotide random UMIs). Every sequencing run generated in excess of 170 million TCR-beta sequences. These sequences covered 15-18 subjects. TCRdb re-called the 5' RACE reads through MiXCR, storing one row per CDR3 protein. The sample records some 43,000 distinct CDR3 sequences, about 12% being singletons.

The chain links TRBV10-3 to TRBJ1-6; possible D gene TRBD1, 5 bases. The sequence came from a male donor with HTLV-1-associated myelopathy (HAM/TSP). The sequenced sample consisted of PBMCs. The CDR3 sequence: CAISGTVNSPLHF. As DNA, the CDR3 is TGTGCCATCAGCGGGACTGTCAATTCACCCCTCCACTTT.